This passage covers 14 T cell receptor beta chains from one sample sequenced in a study of T-cell memory formation after mild COVID-19. TCRdb independently ran MiXCR on the 5' RACE reads; one entry per CDR3 protein. The sample consists of around 440,000 distinct CDR3 sequences, approximately 18% of them appearing once. Sequencing was carried out using PBMCs or a T cell subset sorted from them (not recorded which). The receptors here all came from an adult woman who had mild COVID-19 (a few samples of this study predate the infection). Cell type and time point are not known.

Written as DNA, the CDR3 is TGTGCCAGCAGTGAAGTGTGGGCTACAGATACGCAGTATTTT. Translating gives CASSEVWATDTQYF. The gene calls are TRBV25-1 and TRBJ2-3; D is unresolved. This CDR3 is built from 14 residues. The germline gives CDR1 MGHDK, CDR2 SYGVNS. Trimming removed 2 bases at V and 3 bases at J, with 9 bases between.

This clonotype came up many times. The J gene is TRBJ2-7, the V gene TRBV12-3 or TRBV12-4; TRBD2 might be the D (5 bases). This CDR3 region has 14 residues. V lost 3 bases and J 0 bases, leaving 9 bases between the germline ends. The chain's CDR3 is CASSLEVTSYEQYF. Written as DNA, the CDR3 is TGTGCCAGCAGTTTGGAGGTAACCTCCTACGAGCAGTACTTC.

The sample holds a few counts of this clonotype. The rearrangement uses TRBV7-9 and TRBJ2-5; the D call may be TRBD1 or TRBD2 (5 bases each). The CDR3 sequence is 13 residues long. V gave up 5 bases and J gave up 3 bases, with 10 bases separating them. The germline V gene encodes CDR1 SEHNR and CDR2 FQNEAQ (reference sequence). The CDR3 nucleotides are TGTGCCAGCAGCCGGCTGGGGGAAGAGACCCAGTACTTC. Translating gives CASSRLGEETQYF.

The chain couples TRBV12-2 to TRBJ2-5; the tabulated D call, TRBD1, remains unverified against the DNA. TRBV12-2 is a documented pseudogene. This CDR3 comprises 16 residues. The CDR3 loop is CASRPRTGAPQETQYF. The CDR3 coding sequence is TGTGCAAGTCGCCCCCGGACAGGGGCGCCGCAAGAGACCCAGTACTTC.

To note about this clonotype: One end of the junction does not line up with germline, which may come from a read error. The chain is built from TRBV20-1 and TRBJ1-1, with a tentative D call TRBD1 (6 bases). Germline V gene sequence: CDR1 DFQATT, CDR2 SNEGSKA (reference sequence). The CDR3 is 13 amino acids. CDR3 DNA: TGCGGTGCTAGCCGGGGGGCGAACACTGAAGCTTTCTTT. This sequence encodes CGASRGANTEAFF.

The rearrangement links TRBV3-1 to TRBJ2-7; TRBD1 matches at 9 bases. Germline CDR1 LGHDT, CDR2 YNNKEL (reference sequence). Germline trimming cut 4 bases from V and 5 bases from J; bases unmatched to any gene: 0. The CDR3 spans 12 residues. The CDR3 DNA follows: TGTGCCAGCAGCCGGGACAGGGACGAGCAGTACTTC. It specifies CASSRDRDEQYF.

This clonotype was seen a few times. The chain has TRBV20-1 and TRBJ2-7; TRBD1 is a possible D gene (5 bases). The CDR3 is 11 amino acids. Germline V gene sequence: CDR1 DFQATT, CDR2 SNEGSKA (reference sequence). Trimming cost V 5 bases and J 3 bases, with 8 bases left between them. CDR3 in DNA: TGCAGTGCTCACAGGCACTACGAGCAGTACTTC. It encodes CSAHRHYEQYF.

This clonotype was counted only a few times. CDR3 nucleotide sequence: TGTGCCAGCAGCTCAGGACAGTTCTATGGCTACACCTTC. This encodes CASSSGQFYGYTF. The V call is TRBV9, the J call TRBJ1-2; maybe TRBD1 (6 bases). The CDR3 totals 13 residues. The germline V gene encodes CDR1 SGDLS and CDR2 YYNGEE. Trimming cost V 4 bases and J 4 bases, with 11 bases left between them.

This chain uses TRBV7-8 with TRBJ1-2, with D possibly being TRBD1 (5 bases). V was cut by 1 base and J by 8 bases, with 11 bases left in between. Per germline, CDR1 SGHVS and CDR2 FQNEAQ. CDR3 length: 13 residues. CDR3 sequence reads: CASSLVRDQGYTF. The CDR3 DNA sequence: TGTGCCAGCAGCTTAGTCAGGGATCAAGGCTACACCTTC.

The chain uses TRBV20-1 and TRBJ1-6; perhaps TRBD1 as D (5 bases). Germline CDR1 and CDR2: DFQATT and SNEGSKA (reference sequence). The CDR3 runs to 14 residues. The V gene lost 4 bases and the J gene lost 11 bases, with 18 bases spanning the gap. The CDR3 reads CSAIEAQGWAPLHF. CDR3 DNA sequence: TGCAGTGCTATAGAGGCCCAGGGCTGGGCACCCCTCCACTTT.

There are many counts of this clonotype. The chain employs TRBV3-1 and TRBJ2-7; the match to TRBD1 covers 8 bases. This CDR3 comprises 15 residues. CDR1 and CDR2 from the germline V gene are LGHDT and YNNKEL (reference sequence). V shed 4 bases, J shed 4 bases, and the junction held 9 bases outside the gene matches. The DNA of the CDR3 is TGTGCCAGCAGCCTCCTCGGGACAGGACAATACGAGCAGTACTTC. It specifies CASSLLGTGQYEQYF.

In this sample, this clonotype turned up many times. The chain has TRBV29-1 and TRBJ1-1; TRBD1 agrees at 9 bases. The length of the CDR3 is 13 residues. The germline CDR1 and CDR2 sequences are SQVTM and ANQGSEA. J gave up 5 bases and V 6 bases, and 7 bases lay outside the gene matches. The CDR3 loop is CSVQYRGLTEAFF. CDR3 bases: TGCAGCGTACAATACAGGGGGCTAACTGAAGCTTTCTTT. Based on the CDR3 plus reference TRBV29-1 and TRBJ1-1, the full variable domain is SAVISQKPSRDICQRGTSLTIQCQVDSQVTMMFWYRQQPGQSLTLIATANQGSEATYESGFVIDKFPISRPNLTFSTLTVSNMSPEDSSIYLCSVQYRGLTEAFFGQGTRLTVV.

V is TRBV7-2 and J is TRBJ2-3, with 7 positions matching TRBD2. Per the germline V gene, CDR1 is SGHTA and CDR2 is FQGNSA. This CDR3 has 15 amino acids. The V gene end was trimmed by 3 bases and the J gene end by 2 bases; junction bases not matched to a gene: 5. This chain's CDR3 is CASSLSGVYTDTQYF. CDR3 coding DNA: TGTGCCAGCAGCTTGAGCGGGGTCTACACAGATACGCAGTATTTT.

This clonotype occurred many times. The chain recombines TRBV12-3 or TRBV12-4 with TRBJ2-7; 7 positions agree with TRBD2. V gave up 0 bases and J gave up 0 bases; unmatched junction bases: 5. The CDR3 totals 16 residues. The CDR3 reads CASSLARGGSSYEQYF. CDR3 sequence (DNA): TGTGCCAGCAGTTTAGCAAGGGGAGGGTCCTCCTACGAGCAGTACTTC.